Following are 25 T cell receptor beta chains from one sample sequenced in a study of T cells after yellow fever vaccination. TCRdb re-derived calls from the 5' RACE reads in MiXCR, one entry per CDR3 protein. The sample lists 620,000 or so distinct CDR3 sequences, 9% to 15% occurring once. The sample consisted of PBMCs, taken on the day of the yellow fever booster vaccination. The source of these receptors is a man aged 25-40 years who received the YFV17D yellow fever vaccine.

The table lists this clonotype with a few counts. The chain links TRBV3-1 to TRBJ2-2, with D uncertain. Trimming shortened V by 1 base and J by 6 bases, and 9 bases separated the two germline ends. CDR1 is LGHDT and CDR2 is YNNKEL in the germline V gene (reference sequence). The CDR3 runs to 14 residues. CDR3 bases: TGTGCCAGCAGCCAAGCCGGTCGGGCCGGGGAGCTGTTTTTT. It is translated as CASSQAGRAGELFF. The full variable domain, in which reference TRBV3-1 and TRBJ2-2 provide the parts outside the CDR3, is DTAVSQTPKYLVTQMGNDKSIKCEQNLGHDTMYWYKQDSKKFLKIMFSYNNKELIINETVPNRFSPKSPDKAHLNLHINSLELGDSAVYFCASSQAGRAGELFFGEGSRLTVL.

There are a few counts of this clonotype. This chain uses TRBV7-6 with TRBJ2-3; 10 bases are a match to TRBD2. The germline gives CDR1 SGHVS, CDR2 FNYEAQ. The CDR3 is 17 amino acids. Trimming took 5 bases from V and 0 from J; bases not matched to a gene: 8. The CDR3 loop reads CASSRLGLAASTDTQYF. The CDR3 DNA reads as TGTGCCAGCAGCCGGCTCGGACTAGCGGCTAGCACAGATACGCAGTATTTT.

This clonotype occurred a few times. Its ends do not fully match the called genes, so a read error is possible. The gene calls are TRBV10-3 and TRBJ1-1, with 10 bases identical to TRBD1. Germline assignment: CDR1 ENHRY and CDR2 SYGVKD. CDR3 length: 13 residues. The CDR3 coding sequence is TGTGCCCTCAGGACAGGGGGAAACACTGAAGCTTTCTTT. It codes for CALRTGGNTEAFF.

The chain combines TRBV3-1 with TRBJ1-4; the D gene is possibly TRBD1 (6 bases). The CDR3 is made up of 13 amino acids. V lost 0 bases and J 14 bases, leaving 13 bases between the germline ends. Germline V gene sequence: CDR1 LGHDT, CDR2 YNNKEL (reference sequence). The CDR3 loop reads CASSQDGARGLFF. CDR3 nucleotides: TGTGCCAGCAGCCAAGATGGGGCAAGGGGGCTGTTTTTT. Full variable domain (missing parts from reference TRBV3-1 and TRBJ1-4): DTAVSQTPKYLVTQMGNDKSIKCEQNLGHDTMYWYKQDSKKFLKIMFSYNNKELIINETVPNRFSPKSPDKAHLNLHINSLELGDSAVYFCASSQDGARGLFFGSGTQLSVL.

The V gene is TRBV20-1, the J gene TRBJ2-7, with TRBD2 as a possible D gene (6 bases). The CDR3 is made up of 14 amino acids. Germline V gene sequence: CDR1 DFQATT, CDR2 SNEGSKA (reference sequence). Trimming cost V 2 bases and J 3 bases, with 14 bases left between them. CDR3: CSARPVAVSYEQYF. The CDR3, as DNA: TGCAGTGCTAGACCCGTAGCGGTAAGCTACGAGCAGTACTTC.

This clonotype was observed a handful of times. CDR3 protein: CSARGDKNIQYF. The CDR3 coding sequence is TGCAGTGCTAGAGGCGATAAAAACATTCAGTACTTC. V gene TRBV20-1 combines with J gene TRBJ2-4; the D is unclear. The CDR3 covers 12 residues. Trimming shortened V by 1 base and J by 4 bases, and 5 bases separated the two germline ends. The V gene's germline CDR1 is DFQATT and CDR2 SNEGSKA (reference sequence).

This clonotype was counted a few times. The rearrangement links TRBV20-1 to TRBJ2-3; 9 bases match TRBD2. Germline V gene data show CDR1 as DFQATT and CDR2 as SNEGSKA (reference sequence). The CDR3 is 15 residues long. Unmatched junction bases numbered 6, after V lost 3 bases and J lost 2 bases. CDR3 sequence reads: CSASKASGNTDTQYF. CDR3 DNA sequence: TGCAGTGCTAGCAAGGCTAGCGGGAACACAGATACGCAGTATTTT.

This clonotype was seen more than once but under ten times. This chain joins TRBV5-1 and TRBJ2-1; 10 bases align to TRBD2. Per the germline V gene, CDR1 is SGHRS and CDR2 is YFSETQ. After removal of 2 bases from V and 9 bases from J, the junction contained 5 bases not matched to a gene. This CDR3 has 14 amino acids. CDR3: CASSLEREGREQFF. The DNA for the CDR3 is TGCGCCAGCAGCTTAGAGCGGGAGGGGCGTGAGCAGTTCTTC.

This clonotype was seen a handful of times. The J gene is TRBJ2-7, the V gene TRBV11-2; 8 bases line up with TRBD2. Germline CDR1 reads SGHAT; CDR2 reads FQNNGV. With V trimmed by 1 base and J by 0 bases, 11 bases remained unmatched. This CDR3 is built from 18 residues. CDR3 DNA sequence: TGTGCCAGCAGCTTAGGCCGCCCGGGAAGCGGGAGCTCCTACGAGCAGTACTTC. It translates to CASSLGRPGSGSSYEQYF.

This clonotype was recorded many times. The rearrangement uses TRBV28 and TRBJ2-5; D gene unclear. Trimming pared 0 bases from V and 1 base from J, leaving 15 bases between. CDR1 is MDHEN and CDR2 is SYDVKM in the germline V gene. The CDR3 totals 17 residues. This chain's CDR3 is CASSLWAITLAQETQYF. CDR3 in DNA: TGTGCCAGCAGTTTATGGGCTATAACTTTAGCCCAAGAGACCCAGTACTTC. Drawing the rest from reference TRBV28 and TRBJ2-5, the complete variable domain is DVKVTQSSRYLVKRTGEKVFLECVQDMDHENMFWYRQDPGLGLRLIYFSYDVKMKEKGDIPEGYSVSREKKERFSLILESASTNQTSMYLCASSLWAITLAQETQYFGPGTRLLVL.

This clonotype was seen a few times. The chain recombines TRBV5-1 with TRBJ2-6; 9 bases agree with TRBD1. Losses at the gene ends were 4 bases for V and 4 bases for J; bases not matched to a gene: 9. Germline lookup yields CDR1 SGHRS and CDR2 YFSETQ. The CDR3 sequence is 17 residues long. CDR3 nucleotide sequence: TGCGCCAGCAGCCCTACCGGACAGGGGTCCGGGGCCAACGTCCTGACTTTC. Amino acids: CASSPTGQGSGANVLTF. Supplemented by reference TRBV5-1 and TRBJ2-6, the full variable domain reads KAGVTQTPRYLIKTRGQQVTLSCSPISGHRSVSWYQQTPGQGLQFLFEYFSETQRNKGNFPGRFSGRQFSNSRSEMNVSTLELGDSALYLCASSPTGQGSGANVLTFGAGSRLTVL.

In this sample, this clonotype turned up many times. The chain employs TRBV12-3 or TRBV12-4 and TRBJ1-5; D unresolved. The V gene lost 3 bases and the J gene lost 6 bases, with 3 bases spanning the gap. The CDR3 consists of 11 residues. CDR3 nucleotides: TGTGCCAGCAGTTTGGGTCAGCCCCAGCATTTT. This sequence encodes CASSLGQPQHF.

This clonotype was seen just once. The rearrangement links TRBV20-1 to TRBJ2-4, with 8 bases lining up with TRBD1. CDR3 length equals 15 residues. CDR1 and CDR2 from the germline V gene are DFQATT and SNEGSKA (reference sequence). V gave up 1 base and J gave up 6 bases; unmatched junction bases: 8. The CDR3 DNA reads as TGCAGTGCTAGAGGGGACAGGAGTGCTAGAAACATTCAGTACTTC. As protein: CSARGDRSARNIQYF.

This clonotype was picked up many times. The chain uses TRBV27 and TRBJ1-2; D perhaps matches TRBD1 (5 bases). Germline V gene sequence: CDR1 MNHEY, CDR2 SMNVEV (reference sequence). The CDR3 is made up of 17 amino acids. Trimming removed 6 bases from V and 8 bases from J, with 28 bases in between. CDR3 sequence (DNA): TGTGCCAGCAGACAGGACCGGCTTACGGCAGCGTTGGGAGGCTACACCTTC. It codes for CASRQDRLTAALGGYTF.

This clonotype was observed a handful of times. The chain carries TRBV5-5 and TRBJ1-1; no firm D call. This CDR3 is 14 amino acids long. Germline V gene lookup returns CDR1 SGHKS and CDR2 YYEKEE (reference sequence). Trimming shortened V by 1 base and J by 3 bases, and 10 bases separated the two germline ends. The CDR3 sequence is CASSLFGDHTEAFF. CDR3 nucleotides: TGTGCCAGCAGCTTGTTTGGAGATCACACTGAAGCTTTCTTT.

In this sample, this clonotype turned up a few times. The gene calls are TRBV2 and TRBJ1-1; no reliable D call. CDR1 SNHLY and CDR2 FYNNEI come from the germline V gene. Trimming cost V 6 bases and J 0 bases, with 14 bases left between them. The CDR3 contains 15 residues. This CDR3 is CASSSTGSLNTEAFF. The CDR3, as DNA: TGTGCCAGCAGCTCGACGGGGAGTTTGAACACTGAAGCTTTCTTT.

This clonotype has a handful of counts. The CDR3: CASSRRLAGADYEQYF. In DNA form, the CDR3 reads TGTGCCAGCAGTCGAAGACTAGCGGGAGCGGACTACGAGCAGTACTTC. V usage is TRBV12-3 or TRBV12-4 and J usage is TRBJ2-7; TRBD2 aligns across 12 bases. The V and J ends lost 5 bases and 3 bases, in that order; junction bases with no gene match: 8. CDR3 length: 16 amino acids.

DNA of the CDR3: TGTGCCTGTGGACAGGGAGAAACTGAAGCTTTCTTT. Protein: CACGQGETEAFF. This chain connects TRBV10-3 to TRBJ1-1; 8 nucleotides match TRBD1. Trimming cost V 11 bases and J 5 bases; bases outside gene matches: 7. In germline, CDR1 is ENHRY, CDR2 SYGVKD. The CDR3 loop spans 12 amino acids.

This chain's CDR3 is CAISPRTGEPQHF. CDR3 nucleotide sequence: TGTGCCATCAGTCCTCGCACTGGCGAGCCCCAGCATTTT. The genes are TRBV10-3 and TRBJ1-5; the D is unclear. V dropped 5 bases and J dropped 8 bases, with 13 bases sitting between them. Germline V gene sequence: CDR1 ENHRY, CDR2 SYGVKD. This CDR3 spans 13 amino acids.

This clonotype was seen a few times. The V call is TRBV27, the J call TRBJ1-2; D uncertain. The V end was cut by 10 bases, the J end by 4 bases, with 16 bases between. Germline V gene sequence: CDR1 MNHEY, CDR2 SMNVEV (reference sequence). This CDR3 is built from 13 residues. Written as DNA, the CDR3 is TGTGCCACCAAGGGTTCCGGACGCTATGGCTACACCTTC. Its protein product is CATKGSGRYGYTF.

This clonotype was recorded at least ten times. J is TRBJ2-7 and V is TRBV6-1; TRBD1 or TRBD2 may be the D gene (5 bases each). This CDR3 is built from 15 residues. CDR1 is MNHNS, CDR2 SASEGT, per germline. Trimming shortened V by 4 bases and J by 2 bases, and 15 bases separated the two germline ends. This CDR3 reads CASSVSGPTTYEQYF. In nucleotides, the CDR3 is TGTGCCAGCAGTGTCTCGGGACCGACGACCTACGAGCAGTACTTC.

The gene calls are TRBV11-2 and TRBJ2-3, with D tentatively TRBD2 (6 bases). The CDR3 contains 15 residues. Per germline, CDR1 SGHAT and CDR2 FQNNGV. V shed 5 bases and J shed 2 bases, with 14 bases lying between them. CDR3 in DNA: TGTGCCAGCAGCCTCACCGGGACTCACACAGATACGCAGTATTTT. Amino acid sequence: CASSLTGTHTDTQYF. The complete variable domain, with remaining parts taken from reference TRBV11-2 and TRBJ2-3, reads EAGVAQSPRYKIIEKRQSVAFWCNPISGHATLYWYQQILGQGPKLLIQFQNNGVVDDSQLPKDRFSAERLKGVDSTLKIQPAKLEDSAVYLCASSLTGTHTDTQYFGPGTRLTVL.

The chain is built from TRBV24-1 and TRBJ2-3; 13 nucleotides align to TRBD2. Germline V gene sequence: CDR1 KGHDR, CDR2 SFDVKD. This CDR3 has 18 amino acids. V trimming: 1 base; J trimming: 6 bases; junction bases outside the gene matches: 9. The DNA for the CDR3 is TGTGCCACCAGTGATTTTGGGACTAGCGGGACCTCCTGGGATACGCAGTATTTT. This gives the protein CATSDFGTSGTSWDTQYF.

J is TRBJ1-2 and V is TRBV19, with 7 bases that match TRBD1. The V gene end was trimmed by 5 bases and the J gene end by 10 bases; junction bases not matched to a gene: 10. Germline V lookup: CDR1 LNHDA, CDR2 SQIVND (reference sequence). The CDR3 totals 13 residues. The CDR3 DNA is TGTGCCAGTAGTGCCACAGGGGCCCCCCTCTACACCTTC. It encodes CASSATGAPLYTF.

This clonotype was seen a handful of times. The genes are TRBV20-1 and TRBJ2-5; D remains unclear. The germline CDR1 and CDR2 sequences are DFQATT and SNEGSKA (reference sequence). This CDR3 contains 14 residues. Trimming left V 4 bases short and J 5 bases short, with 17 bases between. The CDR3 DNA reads TGCAGTGCTACCAGTCCCATCCTGAGGGAGACCCAGTACTTC. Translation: CSATSPILRETQYF.